The rows below give T cell receptor beta chains drawn from one sample of a study of cytomegalovirus exposure and HLA in healthy donors. Clones were sequenced by immunoSEQ multiplex PCR, and TCRdb holds only the in-frame ones, with some missing. The sample carries fewer than 150,000 clones, 60% to 85% recorded once. Sequenced material: PBMCs. These receptors all come from a male donor in good health and CMV-seronegative. Both conserved end residues are part of each CDR3. The D gene is left open where the match is weak. Only some rows state a clone size, as once, few, many or a class for expanded clones.

TRBJ2-7	TRBV12-5	NA	NA	CASGFSQGIYEQYF	TGTGCTAGTGGTTTCTCGCAGGGAATTTACGAGCAGTACTTC
TRBJ2-2	TRBV6-5	NA	NA	CASTKDSLNTGELFF	TGTGCCAGCACCAAGGACTCCCTAAACACCGGGGAGCTGTTTTTT
TRBJ2-5	TRBV30	NA	TRBD2	CAWGTSGSQETQYF	TGTGCCTGGGGGACTAGCGGTAGCCAAGAGACCCAGTACTTC
TRBJ2-5	TRBV5-4	few	TRBD2	CASSLVLAGRQTQYF	TGTGCCAGCAGCTTGGTACTAGCGGGGCGACAGACCCAGTACTTC
TRBJ2-1	TRBV13	NA	TRBD1	CASSLAGTGIHEQFF	TGTGCCAGCAGCTTGGCCGGGACAGGGATACATGAGCAGTTCTTC
TRBJ2-5	TRBV12-5	NA	TRBD2	CASGPPAPGGETQYF	TGTGCTAGTGGTCCTCCGGCCCCGGGAGGGGAGACCCAGTACTTC
TRBJ1-5	TRBV5-6	NA	NA	CASSLQGSNQPQHF	TGTGCCAGCAGCTTGCAGGGTTCCAATCAGCCCCAGCATTTT
TRBJ2-7	TRBV30	NA	NA	CAWSQVRSYEQYF	TGTGCCTGGAGTCAGGTGAGATCCTACGAGCAGTACTTC
TRBJ2-7	TRBV5-1	NA	TRBD1	CASSLPGQGSYEQYF	TGCGCCAGCAGCCTCCCGGGACAGGGCTCCTACGAGCAGTACTTC
TRBJ1-4	TRBV7-9	few	TRBD1	CASSNTGAPEKLFF	TGTGCCAGCAGCAACACAGGGGCGCCTGAAAAACTGTTTTTT
TRBJ2-3	TRBV6-1	NA	TRBD1	CASSGPGQGWF	TGTGCCAGCAGTGGACCGGGACAGGGATGGTTT
TRBJ1-3	TRBV30	once	NA	CAWGGSKNTIYF	TGTGCCTGGGGGGGCAGTAAAAACACCATATATTTT
TRBJ2-7	TRBV6-6	NA	TRBD1	CARSYPTGGWSVEQYF	TGTGCCCGCAGTTACCCGACAGGGGGTTGGTCGGTCGAGCAGTACTTC
TRBJ1-1	TRBV6-5	once	NA	CASSYSYRNTEAFF	TGTGCCAGCAGTTACTCGTACAGAAACACTGAAGCTTTCTTT
TRBJ2-1	TRBV6-6	NA	TRBD1	CASSSIRDRGFHEQFF	TGTGCCAGCAGTTCCATCCGGGACAGGGGCTTCCATGAGCAGTTCTTC
TRBJ1-5	TRBV4-1	NA	NA	CASSQGQINQPQHF	TGCGCCAGCAGCCAAGGACAGATCAATCAGCCCCAGCATTTT
TRBJ1-5	TRBV28	NA	TRBD1	CASRFLTGNNQPQHF	TGTGCCAGCAGATTCTTGACAGGGAACAATCAGCCCCAGCATTTT
TRBJ2-7	TRBV13	NA	TRBD1	CASSSTGAGGAIAYEQYF	TGTGCCAGCAGCTCGACCGGGGCAGGGGGCGCGATAGCTTACGAGCAGTACTTC
TRBJ2-7	TRBV19	NA	TRBD1	CASSIRWTGPYEQYF	TGTGCCAGTAGTATACGATGGACAGGGCCCTACGAGCAGTACTTC
TRBJ1-3	TRBV5-8	NA	NA	CASSSWPGNTIYF	TGTGCCAGCAGCTCGTGGCCTGGAAACACCATATATTTT
TRBJ1-2	TRBV2	NA	NA	CASRDGGGSLGYGYTF	TGTGCCAGCAGGGACGGGGGGGGTAGCTTGGGGTATGGCTACACCTTC
TRBJ2-3	TRBV29-1	NA	NA	CSVEDPRQARTDTQYF	TGCAGCGTTGAAGACCCAAGACAGGCCCGCACAGATACGCAGTATTTT
TRBJ1-2	TRBV29-1	NA	TRBD1	CSVETSGGSSGYTF	TGCAGCGTTGAAACGTCAGGGGGAAGTTCCGGCTACACCTTC
TRBJ2-7	TRBV5-6	NA	NA	CASSLAGDSSYEQYF	TGTGCCAGCAGCTTGGCAGGGGATAGCTCCTACGAGCAGTACTTC
TRBJ2-1	TRBV19	NA	TRBD2	CATRRVAGALSSYNEQFF	TGTGCCACCCGCCGGGTAGCGGGAGCCCTCAGCTCCTACAATGAGCAGTTCTTC
TRBJ1-1	TRBV11-2	NA	NA	CASSLLGGTEAFF	TGTGCCAGCAGCTTGTTGGGGGGGACTGAAGCTTTCTTT
TRBJ1-5	TRBV15	NA	NA	CATSGGSSGQPQHF	TGTGCCACCAGCGGAGGGTCATCAGGTCAGCCCCAGCATTTT
TRBJ2-1	TRBV6-6	NA	NA	CASSHALANEQFF	TGTGCCAGCAGCCACGCCCTAGCTAATGAGCAGTTCTTC
TRBJ2-3	TRBV5-4	NA	NA	CATQGLTIKDTQYF	TGTGCCACCCAGGGGTTGACAATCAAAGATACGCAGTATTTT
TRBJ2-7	TRBV19	NA	TRBD1	CASSVGQWDYEQYF	TGTGCCAGTAGTGTGGGACAGTGGGACTACGAGCAGTACTTC
TRBJ2-7	TRBV4-2	few	NA	CASSQAKTGPHSYEQYF	TGTGCCAGCAGCCAGGCAAAGACAGGACCCCACTCCTACGAGCAGTACTTC
TRBJ1-5	TRBV4-1	few	NA	CASSQDGVQPQHF	TGCGCCAGCAGCCAAGACGGGGTTCAGCCCCAGCATTTT
TRBJ1-1	TRBV4-2	NA	TRBD1	CASSTRDRGSYTEAFF	TGTGCCAGCAGCACCCGGGACAGGGGTTCGTACACTGAAGCTTTCTTT
TRBJ1-1	TRBV29-1	NA	NA	CSAAEGAEAFF	TGCAGCGCCGCGGAGGGAGCAGAAGCTTTCTTT
TRBJ2-7	TRBV7-9	many	TRBD2	CASSLASGRAYEQYF	TGTGCCAGCAGCTTAGCTAGCGGGAGGGCCTACGAGCAGTACTTC
TRBJ2-3	TRBV14	NA	NA	CASSQRASDTQYF	TGTGCCAGCAGCCAGCGTGCGTCAGATACGCAGTATTTT
TRBJ1-4	TRBV2	NA	NA	CASQGGGGEKLFF	TGTGCCAGCCAGGGAGGGGGGGGTGAAAAACTGTTTTTT
TRBJ2-5	TRBV6-1	NA	NA	CASSESTWQGETQYF	TGTGCCAGCAGTGAATCAACTTGGCAGGGAGAGACCCAGTACTTC
TRBJ2-3	TRBV9	NA	NA	CASSVIVGGPQNTQYF	TGTGCCAGCAGCGTAATTGTGGGGGGGCCACAGAATACGCAGTATTTT
TRBJ2-1	TRBV5-6	NA	NA	CASSLWGLIDSSYNEQFF	TGTGCCAGCAGCTTGTGGGGACTGATCGACTCCTCCTACAATGAGCAGTTCTTC
TRBJ2-7	TRBV2	NA	NA	CASSEQGSYEQYF	TGTGCCAGCAGTGAACAGGGCTCCTACGAGCAGTACTTC